This record looks at one T cell receptor (beta chain) sequence and its context. Its antigen remains unknown. The method was immunoSEQ multiplex PCR; TCRdb's version includes in-frame clones alone and lacks a portion of them. The sample yields 70,000 to 90,000 clones, 90% to 95% seen once. The record originates from a study of brain T cells in children with intractable seizures. Study outcomes and limitations: Absence of clones before surgery may stem from lower sequencing depth.

The sequenced cases were selected for having the highest brain T cell transcript signatures. Trimming took off 3 bases at V and 3 bases at J, with 8 bases between the two ends. The CDR3 is made up of 13 amino acids. Germline V CDR1 and CDR2: PRHDT, FYEKMQ (reference sequence). The chain has TRBV13 and TRBJ1-2, with D perhaps matching TRBD1 (5 bases). This material consisted of peripheral blood, taken at surgery. The source of this sequence is a boy under three years old with tuberous sclerosis and intractable seizures. The CDR3 spells CASSFRADYGYTF. CDR3 nucleotide sequence: TGTGCCAGCAGCTTCAGGGCAGACTATGGCTACACCTTC.